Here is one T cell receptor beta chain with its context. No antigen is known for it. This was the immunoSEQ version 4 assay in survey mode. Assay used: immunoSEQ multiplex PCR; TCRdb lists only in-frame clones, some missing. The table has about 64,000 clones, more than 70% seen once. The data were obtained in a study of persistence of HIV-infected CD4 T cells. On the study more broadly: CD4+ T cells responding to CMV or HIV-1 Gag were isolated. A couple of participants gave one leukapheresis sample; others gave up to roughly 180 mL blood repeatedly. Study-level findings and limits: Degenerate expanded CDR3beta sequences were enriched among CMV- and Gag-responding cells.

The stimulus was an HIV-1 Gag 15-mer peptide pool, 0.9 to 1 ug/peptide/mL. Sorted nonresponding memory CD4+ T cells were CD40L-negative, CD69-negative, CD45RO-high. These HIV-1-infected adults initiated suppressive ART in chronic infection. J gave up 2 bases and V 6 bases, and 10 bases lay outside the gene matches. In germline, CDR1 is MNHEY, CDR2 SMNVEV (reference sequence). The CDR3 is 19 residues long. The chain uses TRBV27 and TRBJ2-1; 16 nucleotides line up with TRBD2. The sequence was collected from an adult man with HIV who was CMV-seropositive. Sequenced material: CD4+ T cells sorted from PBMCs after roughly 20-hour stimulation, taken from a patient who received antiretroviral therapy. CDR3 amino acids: CASSTGTSGGASPYNEQFF. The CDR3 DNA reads TGTGCCAGCAGCACTGGGACTAGCGGGGGGGCGTCGCCCTACAATGAGCAGTTCTTC.